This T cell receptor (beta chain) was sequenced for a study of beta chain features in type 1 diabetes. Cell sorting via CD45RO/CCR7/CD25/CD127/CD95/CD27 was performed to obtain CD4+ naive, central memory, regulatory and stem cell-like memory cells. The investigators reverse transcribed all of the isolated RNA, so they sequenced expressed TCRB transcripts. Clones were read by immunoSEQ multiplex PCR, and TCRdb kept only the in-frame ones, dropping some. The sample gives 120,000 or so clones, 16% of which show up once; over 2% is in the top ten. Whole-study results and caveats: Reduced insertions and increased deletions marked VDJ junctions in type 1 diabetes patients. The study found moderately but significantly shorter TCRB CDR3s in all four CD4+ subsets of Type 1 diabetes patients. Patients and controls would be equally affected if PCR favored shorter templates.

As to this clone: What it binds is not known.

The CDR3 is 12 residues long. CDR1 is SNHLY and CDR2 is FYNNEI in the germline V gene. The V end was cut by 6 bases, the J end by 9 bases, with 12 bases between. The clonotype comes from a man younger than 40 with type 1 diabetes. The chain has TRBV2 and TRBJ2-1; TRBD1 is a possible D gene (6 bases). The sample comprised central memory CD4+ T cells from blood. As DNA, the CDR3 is TGTGCCAGCAGGGTCCTAGGGGGTGAGCAGTTCTTC. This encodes CASRVLGGEQFF.